The table lists the clone carrying this T cell receptor (beta chain) with many counts. No antigen is known for it. Diagnosis used clinical symptoms, serum thyroxine, TRAb, thyroid ultrasound and orbital computed tomography. The source of the sample is a study of Graves' ophthalmopathy and Graves' hyperthyroidism. Transcripts of RNA were the source for amplifying TCR beta CDR3 regions. Second-round multiplex PCR came after a first-round RT-PCR that employed HTBI primers. One entry per CDR3 protein results from TCRdb running MiXCR on the multiplex PCR reads. This table has about 380,000 distinct CDR3 sequences, approximately 15% appearing once. General study points: As the model predicted ophthalmopathy progression, it achieved a sensitivity of approximately 65% and a specificity of roughly 72%. Discrimination between ophthalmopathy and stable hyperthyroidism by a 13-signature model showed roughly 85% sensitivity and roughly 80% specificity.

The junction had 20 bases not matched to a gene; V was cut back by 5 bases and J by 8 bases. CDR1 and CDR2 (germline): LNHDA, SQIVND (reference sequence). The CDR3 extends over 17 amino acids. This chain uses TRBV19 with TRBJ1-1; 7 nucleotides match TRBD1. This TCR came from a woman in her late teens or twenties with stable Graves' hyperthyroidism. The specimen sequenced was peripheral blood. Here the CDR3 DNA reads TGTGCCAGTAGTGTAGGTTCTCTGCGACAGGGTGGGATGGAAGCTTTCTTT. The encoded protein is CASSVGSLRQGGMEAFF.